This T cell receptor beta chain was sequenced for a study of cytomegalovirus exposure and HLA in healthy donors. Broader study findings: Presence/absence analyses treated sequencing depth as roughly uniform across donors.

Regarding this clone: The antigen is unknown.

Looked up from germline, CDR1 is SQVTM and CDR2 is ANQGSEA. The length of the CDR3 is 10 residues. V was clipped by 5 bases and J by 7 bases, with 8 bases between them. Primers: 60 Vbeta forward and 13 Jbeta reverse. Measured with immunoSEQ multiplex PCR; TCRdb has only the in-frame clones, and not every one. The data hold some 120,000 clones, with 60% to 75% observed a single time. The chain recombines TRBV29-1 with TRBJ1-2; D unresolved. The TCR comes from a woman between 50 and 59 years old in good health and CMV-seropositive. Source material: PBMCs. CDR3 loop: CSVLAGGYTF. The CDR3 DNA sequence: TGCAGCGTTCTCGCGGGTGGCTACACCTTC.